The clone carrying this T cell receptor beta chain was seen at least ten times. The antigen is not known. RNA transcripts gave rise to amplified TCR beta CDR3 regions. TCR CDR3 regions were first amplified by RT-PCR with HTBI primers. Each CDR3 protein gets one entry after TCRdb re-called the multiplex PCR reads with MiXCR. The sample has under 600,000 distinct CDR3 sequences; roughly a sixth are singletons. Ophthalmopathy patients had Clinical Activity Score at least 3, NOSPECS grade at least 4, duration under 3 months. V dropped 5 bases and J dropped 7; count of bases not matched to a gene: 6. This CDR3 region has 13 residues. Germline V gene data show CDR1 as SGHNT and CDR2 as YENEEA. The data originate from a study of T cells in Graves' hyperthyroidism and ophthalmopathy. Study-level findings and limits: Before onset, by a median of around 6.4 months, the model predicted ophthalmopathy. Most thyroid clonotypes expanded above 0.001 were also detected in blood.

This chain uses TRBV11-3 with TRBJ2-7, with TRBD1 matching 9 bases. The sequence was obtained from a middle-aged woman with Graves' ophthalmopathy. The sample consisted of blood. DNA of the CDR3: TGTGCCAGCAGCATCGGGACAGGGCGGGAGCAGTACTTC. Translation: CASSIGTGREQYF.